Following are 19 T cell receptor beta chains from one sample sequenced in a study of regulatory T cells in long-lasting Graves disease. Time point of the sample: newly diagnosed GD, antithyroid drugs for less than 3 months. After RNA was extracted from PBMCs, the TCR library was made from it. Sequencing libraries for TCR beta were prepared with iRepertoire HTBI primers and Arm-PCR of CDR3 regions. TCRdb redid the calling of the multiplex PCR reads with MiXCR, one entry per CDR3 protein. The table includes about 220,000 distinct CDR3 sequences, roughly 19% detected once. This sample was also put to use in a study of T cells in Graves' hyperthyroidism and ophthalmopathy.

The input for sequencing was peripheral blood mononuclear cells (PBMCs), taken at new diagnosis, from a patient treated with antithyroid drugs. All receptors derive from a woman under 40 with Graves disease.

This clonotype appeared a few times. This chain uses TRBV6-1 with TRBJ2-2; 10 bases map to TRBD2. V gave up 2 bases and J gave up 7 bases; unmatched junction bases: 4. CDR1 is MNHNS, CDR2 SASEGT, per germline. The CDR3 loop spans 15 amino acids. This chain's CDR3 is CASSELAGVIGELFF. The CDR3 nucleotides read TGTGCCAGCAGTGAACTAGCGGGAGTAATCGGGGAGCTGTTTTTT.

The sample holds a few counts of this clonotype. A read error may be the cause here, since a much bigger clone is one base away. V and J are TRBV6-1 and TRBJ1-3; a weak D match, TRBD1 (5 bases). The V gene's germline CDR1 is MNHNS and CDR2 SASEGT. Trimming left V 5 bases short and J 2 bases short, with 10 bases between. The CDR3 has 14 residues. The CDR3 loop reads CASSTGTPGNTIYF. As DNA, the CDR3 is TGTGCCAGCAGTACAGGTACCCCTGGAAACACCATATATTTT.

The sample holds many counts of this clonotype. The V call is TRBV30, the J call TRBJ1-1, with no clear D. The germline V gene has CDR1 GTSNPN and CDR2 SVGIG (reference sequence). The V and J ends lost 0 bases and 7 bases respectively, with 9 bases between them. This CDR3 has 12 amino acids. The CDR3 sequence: CAWSVEKFEAFF. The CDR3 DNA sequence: TGTGCCTGGAGTGTAGAAAAGTTTGAAGCTTTCTTT. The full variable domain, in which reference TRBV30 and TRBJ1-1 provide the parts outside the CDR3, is SQTIHQWPATLVQPVGSPLSLECTVEGTSNPNLYWYRQAAGRGLQLLFYSVGIGQISSEVPQNLSASRPQDRQFILSSKKLLLSDSGFYLCAWSVEKFEAFFGQGTRLTVV.

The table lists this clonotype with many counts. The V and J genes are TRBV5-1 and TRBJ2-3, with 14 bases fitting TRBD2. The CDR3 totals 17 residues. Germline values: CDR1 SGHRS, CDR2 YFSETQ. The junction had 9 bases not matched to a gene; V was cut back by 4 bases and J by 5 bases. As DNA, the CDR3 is TGCGCCAGCAGCGGAGGGACTAGCGGGAGATTCGAAGATACGCAGTATTTT. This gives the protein CASSGGTSGRFEDTQYF.

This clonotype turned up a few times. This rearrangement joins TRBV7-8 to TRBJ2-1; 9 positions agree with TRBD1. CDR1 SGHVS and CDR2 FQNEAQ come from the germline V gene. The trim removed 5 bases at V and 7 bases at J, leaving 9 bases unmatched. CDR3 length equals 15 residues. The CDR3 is CASSQRDRVLNEQFF. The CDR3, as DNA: TGTGCCAGCAGCCAACGGGACAGGGTTTTAAATGAGCAGTTCTTC.

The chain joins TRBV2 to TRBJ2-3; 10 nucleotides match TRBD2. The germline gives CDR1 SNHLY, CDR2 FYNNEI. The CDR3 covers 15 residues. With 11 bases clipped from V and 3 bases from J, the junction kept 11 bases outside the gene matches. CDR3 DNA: TGTGCCCCCAGGGCTAGCGGGAGTGGAACAGATACGCAGTATTTT. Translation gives CAPRASGSGTDTQYF.

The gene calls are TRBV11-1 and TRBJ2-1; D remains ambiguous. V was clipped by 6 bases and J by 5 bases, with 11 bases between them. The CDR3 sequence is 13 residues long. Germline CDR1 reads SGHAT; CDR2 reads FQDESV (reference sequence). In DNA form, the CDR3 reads TGTGCCAGCAGTCCGGGCTTTCACAATGAGCAGTTCTTC. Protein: CASSPGFHNEQFF.

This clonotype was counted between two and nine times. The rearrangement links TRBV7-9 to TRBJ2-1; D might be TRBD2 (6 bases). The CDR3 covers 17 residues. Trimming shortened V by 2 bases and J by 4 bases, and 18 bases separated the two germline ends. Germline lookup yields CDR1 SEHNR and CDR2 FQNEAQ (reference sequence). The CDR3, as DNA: TGTGCCAGCAGCTTATTGTCTGCGGGATTGGGGTACAATGAGCAGTTCTTC. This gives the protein CASSLLSAGLGYNEQFF.

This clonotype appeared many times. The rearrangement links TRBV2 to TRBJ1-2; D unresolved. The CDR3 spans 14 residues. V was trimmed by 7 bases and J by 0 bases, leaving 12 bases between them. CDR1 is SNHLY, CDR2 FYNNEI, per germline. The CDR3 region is CASNERVANYGYTF. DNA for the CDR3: TGTGCCAGCAATGAGAGGGTGGCTAACTATGGCTACACCTTC.

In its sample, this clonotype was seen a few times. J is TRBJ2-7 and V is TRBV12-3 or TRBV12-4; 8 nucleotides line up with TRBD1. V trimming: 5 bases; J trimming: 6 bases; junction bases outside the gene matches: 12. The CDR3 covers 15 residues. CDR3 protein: CASSLVPFTGGEQYF. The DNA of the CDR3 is TGTGCCAGCAGTCTGGTGCCATTCACAGGGGGCGAGCAGTACTTC.

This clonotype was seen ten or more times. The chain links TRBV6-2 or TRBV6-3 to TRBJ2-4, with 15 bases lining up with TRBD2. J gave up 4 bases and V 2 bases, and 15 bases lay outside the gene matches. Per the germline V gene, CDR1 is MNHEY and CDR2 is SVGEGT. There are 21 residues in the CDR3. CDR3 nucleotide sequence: TGTGCCAGCAGTTACCCCGGGACTAGCGGGGGGCCGCCCCTACTGAAAAACATTCAGTACTTC. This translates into CASSYPGTSGGPPLLKNIQYF.

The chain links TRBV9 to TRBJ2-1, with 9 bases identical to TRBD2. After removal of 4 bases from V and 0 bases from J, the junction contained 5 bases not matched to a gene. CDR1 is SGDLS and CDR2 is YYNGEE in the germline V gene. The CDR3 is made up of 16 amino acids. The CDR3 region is CASSKGLASSYNEQFF. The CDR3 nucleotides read TGTGCCAGCAGCAAGGGACTAGCAAGCTCCTACAATGAGCAGTTCTTC. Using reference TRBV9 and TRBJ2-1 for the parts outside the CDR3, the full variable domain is DSGVTQTPKHLITATGQRVTLRCSPRSGDLSVYWYQQSLDQGLQFLIQYYNGEERAKGNILERFSAQQFPDLHSELNLSSLELGDSALYFCASSKGLASSYNEQFFGPGTRLTVL.

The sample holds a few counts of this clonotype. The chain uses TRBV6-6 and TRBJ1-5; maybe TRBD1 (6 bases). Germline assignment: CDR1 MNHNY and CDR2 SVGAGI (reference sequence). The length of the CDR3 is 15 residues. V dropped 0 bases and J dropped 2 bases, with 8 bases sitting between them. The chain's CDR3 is CASSYSRGGNQPQHF. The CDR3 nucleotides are TGTGCCAGCAGTTACTCGAGGGGGGGCAATCAGCCCCAGCATTTT.

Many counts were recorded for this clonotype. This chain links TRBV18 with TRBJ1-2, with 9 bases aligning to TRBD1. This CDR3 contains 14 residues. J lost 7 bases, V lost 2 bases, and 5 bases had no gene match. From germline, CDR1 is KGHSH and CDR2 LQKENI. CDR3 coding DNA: TGTGCCAGCTCACCAGGGACAGGGATAGGTGGCTACACCTTC. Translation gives CASSPGTGIGGYTF.

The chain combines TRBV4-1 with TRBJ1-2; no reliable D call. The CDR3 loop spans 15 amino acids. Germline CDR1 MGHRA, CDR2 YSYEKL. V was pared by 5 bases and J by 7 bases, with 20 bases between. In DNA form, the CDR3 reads TGCGCCAGCAGCAAAGTACAGTTCCCCTTCGGTGGCTACACCTTC. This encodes CASSKVQFPFGGYTF.

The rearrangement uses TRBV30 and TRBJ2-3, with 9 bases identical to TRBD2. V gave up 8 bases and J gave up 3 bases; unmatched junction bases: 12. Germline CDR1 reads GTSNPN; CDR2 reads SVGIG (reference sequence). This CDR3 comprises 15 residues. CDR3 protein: CAGGRGSGRTDTQYF. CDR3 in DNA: TGTGCCGGGGGTCGGGGAAGCGGGAGGACAGATACGCAGTATTTT. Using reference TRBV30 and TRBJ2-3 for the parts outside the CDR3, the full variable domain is SQTIHQWPATLVQPVGSPLSLECTVEGTSNPNLYWYRQAAGRGLQLLFYSVGIGQISSEVPQNLSASRPQDRQFILSSKKLLLSDSGFYLCAGGRGSGRTDTQYFGPGTRLTVL.

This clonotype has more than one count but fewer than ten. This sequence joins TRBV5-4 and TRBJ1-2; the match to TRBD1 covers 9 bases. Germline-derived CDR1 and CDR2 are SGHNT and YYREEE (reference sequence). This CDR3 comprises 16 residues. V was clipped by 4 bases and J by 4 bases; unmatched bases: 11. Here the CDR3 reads CASSIQGQGLGYGYTF. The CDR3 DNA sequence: TGTGCCAGCAGCATTCAGGGACAGGGATTGGGCTATGGCTACACCTTC.

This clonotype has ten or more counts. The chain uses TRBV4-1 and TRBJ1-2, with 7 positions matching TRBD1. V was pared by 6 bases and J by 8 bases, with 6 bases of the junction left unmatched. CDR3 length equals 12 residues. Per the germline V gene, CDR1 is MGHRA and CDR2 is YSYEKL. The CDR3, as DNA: TGCGCCAGCAGTATCGACAGGGCCGGCTACACCTTC. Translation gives CASSIDRAGYTF.

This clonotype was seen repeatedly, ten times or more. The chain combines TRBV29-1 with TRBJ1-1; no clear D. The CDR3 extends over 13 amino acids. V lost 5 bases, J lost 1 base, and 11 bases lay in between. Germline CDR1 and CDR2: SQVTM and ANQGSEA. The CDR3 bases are TGCAGCGTTATCTCCAGGCAGAACACTGAAGCTTTCTTT. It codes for CSVISRQNTEAFF.